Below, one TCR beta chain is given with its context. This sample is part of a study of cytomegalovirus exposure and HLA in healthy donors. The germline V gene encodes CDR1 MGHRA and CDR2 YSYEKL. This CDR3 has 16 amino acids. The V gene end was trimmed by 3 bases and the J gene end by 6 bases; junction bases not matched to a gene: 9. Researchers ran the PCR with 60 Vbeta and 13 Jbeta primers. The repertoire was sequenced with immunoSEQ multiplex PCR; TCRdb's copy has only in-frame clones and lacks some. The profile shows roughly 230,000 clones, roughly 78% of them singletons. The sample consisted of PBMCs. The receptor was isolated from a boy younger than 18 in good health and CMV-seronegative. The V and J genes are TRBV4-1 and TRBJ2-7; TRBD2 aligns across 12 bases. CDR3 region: CASSHRTGLAGFEQYF. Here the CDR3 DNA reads TGCGCCAGCAGCCACCGAACCGGACTAGCGGGATTCGAGCAGTACTTC.